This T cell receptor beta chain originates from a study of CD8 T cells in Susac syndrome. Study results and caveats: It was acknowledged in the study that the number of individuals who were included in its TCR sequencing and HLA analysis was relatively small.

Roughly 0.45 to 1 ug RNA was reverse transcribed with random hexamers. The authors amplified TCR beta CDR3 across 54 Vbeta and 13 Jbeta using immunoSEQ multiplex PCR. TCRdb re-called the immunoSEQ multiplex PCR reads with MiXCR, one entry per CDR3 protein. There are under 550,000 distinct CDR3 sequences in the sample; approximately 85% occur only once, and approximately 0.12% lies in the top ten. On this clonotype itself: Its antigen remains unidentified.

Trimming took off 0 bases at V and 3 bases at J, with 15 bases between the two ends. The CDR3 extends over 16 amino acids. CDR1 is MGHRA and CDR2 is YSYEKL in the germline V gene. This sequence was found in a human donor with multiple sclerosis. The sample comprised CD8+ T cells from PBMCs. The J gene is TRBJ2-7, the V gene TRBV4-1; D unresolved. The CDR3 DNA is TGCGCCAGCAGCCAAGAAAGGTGGCTTGCCCACTACGAGCAGTACTTC. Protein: CASSQERWLAHYEQYF.